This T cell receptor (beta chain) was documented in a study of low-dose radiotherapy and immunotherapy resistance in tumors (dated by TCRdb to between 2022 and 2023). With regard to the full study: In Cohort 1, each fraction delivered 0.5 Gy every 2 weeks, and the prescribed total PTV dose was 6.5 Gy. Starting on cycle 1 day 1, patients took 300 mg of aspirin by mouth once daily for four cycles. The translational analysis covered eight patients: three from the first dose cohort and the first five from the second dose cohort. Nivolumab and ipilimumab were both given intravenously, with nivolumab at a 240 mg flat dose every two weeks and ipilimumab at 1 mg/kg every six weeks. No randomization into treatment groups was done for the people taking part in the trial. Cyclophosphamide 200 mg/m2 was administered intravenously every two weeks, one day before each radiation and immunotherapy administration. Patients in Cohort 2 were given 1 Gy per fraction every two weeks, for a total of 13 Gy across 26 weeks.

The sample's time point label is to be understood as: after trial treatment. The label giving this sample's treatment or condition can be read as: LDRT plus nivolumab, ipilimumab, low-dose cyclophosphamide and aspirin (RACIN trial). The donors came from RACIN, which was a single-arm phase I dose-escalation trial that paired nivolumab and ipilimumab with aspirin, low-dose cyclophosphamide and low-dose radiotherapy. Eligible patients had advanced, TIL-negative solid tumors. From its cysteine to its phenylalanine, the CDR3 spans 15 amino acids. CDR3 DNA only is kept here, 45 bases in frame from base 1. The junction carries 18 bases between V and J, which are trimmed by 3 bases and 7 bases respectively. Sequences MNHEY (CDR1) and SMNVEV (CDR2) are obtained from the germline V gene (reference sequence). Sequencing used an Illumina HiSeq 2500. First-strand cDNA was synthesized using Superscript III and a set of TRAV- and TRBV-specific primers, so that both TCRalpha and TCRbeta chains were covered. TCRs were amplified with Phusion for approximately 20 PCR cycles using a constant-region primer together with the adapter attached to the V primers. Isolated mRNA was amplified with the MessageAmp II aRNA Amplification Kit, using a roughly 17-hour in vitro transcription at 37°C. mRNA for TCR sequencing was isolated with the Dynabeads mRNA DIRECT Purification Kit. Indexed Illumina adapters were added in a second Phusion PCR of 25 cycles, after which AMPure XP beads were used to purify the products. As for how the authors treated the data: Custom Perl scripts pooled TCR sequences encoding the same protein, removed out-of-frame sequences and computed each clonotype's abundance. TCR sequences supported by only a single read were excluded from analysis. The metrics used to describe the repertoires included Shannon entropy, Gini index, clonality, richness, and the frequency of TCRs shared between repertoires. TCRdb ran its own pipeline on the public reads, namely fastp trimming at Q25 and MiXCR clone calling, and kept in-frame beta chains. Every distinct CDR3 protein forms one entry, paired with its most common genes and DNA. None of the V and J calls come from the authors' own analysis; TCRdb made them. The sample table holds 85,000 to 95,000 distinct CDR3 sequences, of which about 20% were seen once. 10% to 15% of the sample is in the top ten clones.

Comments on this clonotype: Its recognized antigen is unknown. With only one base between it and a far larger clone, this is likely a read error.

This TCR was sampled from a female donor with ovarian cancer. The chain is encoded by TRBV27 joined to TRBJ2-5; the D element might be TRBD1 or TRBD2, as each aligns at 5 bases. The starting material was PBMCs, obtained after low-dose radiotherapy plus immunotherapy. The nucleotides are TGTGCCAGCAGTTTTGGTGTCGGGGCAAAAGTGACCCAGTACTTC. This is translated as CASSFGVGAKVTQYF.